Given below is one T cell receptor (beta chain) in context. The PCR ran on 60 Vbeta and 13 Jbeta primers. The repertoire was sequenced with immunoSEQ multiplex PCR; TCRdb's copy has only in-frame clones and lacks some. The table has over 150,000 clones, just over 75% seen once; the top ten hold roughly 3.7%. The sample is drawn from a study of cytomegalovirus exposure and HLA in healthy donors. The CDR3 is 18 residues long. The TCR originated in a woman aged 60-75 years in good health and CMV-seropositive. The V gene is TRBV21-1, the J gene TRBJ2-1; the tabulated D call, TRBD2, remains unverified against the DNA. TRBV21-1 is described as a pseudogene. What was sequenced was PBMCs. This CDR3 is CASSKLAGERRAYNEQFF. CDR3 coding DNA: TGTGCCAGCAGCAAACTAGCGGGAGAGAGACGTGCCTACAATGAGCAGTTCTTC.